This T cell receptor (beta chain) was sequenced for a study of CD8 T cells in Susac syndrome. In the study overall: Patients with Susac syndrome who were sequenced included six with active disease and fewer than ten in remission. Patients with Susac syndrome were therapy-naive, taking corticosteroids, with some also receiving intravenous immunoglobulin, or taking intravenous immunoglobulin alone at the time their blood was drawn. General study findings and limits: Clonal expansion did not appear in Susac syndrome CD4+ T cell repertoires.

For this clonotype: Its matching antigen is unknown.

RNA totalling about 0.45 to 1 ug underwent reverse transcription with random hexamers. Amplification of TCR beta CDR3 used immunoSEQ multiplex PCR across 54 Vbeta and 13 Jbeta. TCRdb redid the calling of the immunoSEQ multiplex PCR reads with MiXCR, one entry per CDR3 protein. The sample yields hundreds of thousands of distinct CDR3 sequences, about 96% seen once. This CDR3 comprises 13 residues. V was trimmed by 6 bases and J by 2 bases, leaving 13 bases between them. The germline V gene has CDR1 DFQATT and CDR2 SNEGSKA (reference sequence). This clonotype was sampled from a human donor with Susac syndrome. The V call is TRBV20-1, the J call TRBJ2-5; unclear D gene. Sequencing input: CD4+ T cells from PBMCs. CDR3 amino acids: CSAPVWGQETQYF. DNA of the CDR3: TGCAGTGCCCCGGTCTGGGGTCAAGAGACCCAGTACTTC.